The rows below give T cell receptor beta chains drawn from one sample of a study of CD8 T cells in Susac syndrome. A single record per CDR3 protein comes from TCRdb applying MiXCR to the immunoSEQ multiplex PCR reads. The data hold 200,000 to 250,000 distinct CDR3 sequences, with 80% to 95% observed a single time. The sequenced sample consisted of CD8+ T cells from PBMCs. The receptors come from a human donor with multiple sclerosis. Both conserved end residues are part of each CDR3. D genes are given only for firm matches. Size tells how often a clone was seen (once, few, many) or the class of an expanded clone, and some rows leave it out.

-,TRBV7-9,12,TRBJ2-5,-,CASSLVDRDRDF,TGTGCCAGCAGCTTAGTTGACAGAGATCGGGACTTC
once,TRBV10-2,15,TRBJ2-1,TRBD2,CASSEAGGRYNEQFF,TGCGCCAGCAGCGAAGCGGGGGGGAGATACAATGAGCAGTTCTTC
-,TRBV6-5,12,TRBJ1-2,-,CASSGGADGYTF,TGTGCCAGCAGTGGGGGGGCTGATGGCTACACCTTC
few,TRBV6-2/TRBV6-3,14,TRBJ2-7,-,CASSYDLSMFEQYF,TGTGCCAGCAGTTACGACCTCAGCATGTTCGAGCAGTACTTC
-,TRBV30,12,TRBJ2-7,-,CALLMAGDEQYF,TGTGCCCTCTTGATGGCGGGCGACGAGCAGTACTTC
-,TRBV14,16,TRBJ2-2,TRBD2,CASSQDNRLAAGELFF,TGTGCCAGCAGCCAAGATAACAGACTAGCGGCAGGGGAGCTGTTTTTT
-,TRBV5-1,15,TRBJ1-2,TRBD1,CASTSYRGTNYGYTF,TGCGCCAGCACTTCCTACAGGGGAACTAACTATGGCTACACCTTC
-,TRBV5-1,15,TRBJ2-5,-,CASSLAGWVQETQYF,TGCGCCAGCAGCTTGGCGGGCTGGGTCCAAGAGACCCAGTACTTC
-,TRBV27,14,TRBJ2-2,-,CASSPSGGTGELFF,TGTGCCAGCAGTCCCTCCGGAGGAACCGGGGAGCTGTTTTTT
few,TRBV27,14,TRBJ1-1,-,CASSFAGGNTEAFF,TGTGCCAGCAGTTTTGCAGGAGGGAACACTGAAGCTTTCTTT
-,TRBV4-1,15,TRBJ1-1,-,CASSQAQGLNTEAFF,TGCGCCAGCAGCCAAGCGCAGGGGTTGAACACTGAAGCTTTCTTT
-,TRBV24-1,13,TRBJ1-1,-,CATSVGQNTEAFF,TGTGCCACCAGTGTGGGACAGAACACTGAAGCTTTCTTT
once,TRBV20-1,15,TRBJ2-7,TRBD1,CSASLTGVAGYEQYF,TGCAGTGCTAGCCTGACAGGGGTGGCTGGCTACGAGCAGTACTTC
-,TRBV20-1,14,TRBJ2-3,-,CSANGREGTDTQYF,TGCAGTGCTAATGGCAGGGAAGGAACAGATACGCAGTATTTT
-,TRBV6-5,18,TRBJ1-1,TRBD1,CASSYSRAQGAWRTEAFF,TGTGCCAGCAGTTACTCGAGGGCACAGGGGGCGTGGAGGACTGAAGCTTTCTTT
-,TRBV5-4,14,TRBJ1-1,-,CASSDQVPNTEAFF,TGTGCCAGCAGCGACCAAGTTCCGAACACTGAAGCTTTCTTT
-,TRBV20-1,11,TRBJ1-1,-,CSAPGLAEAFF,TGCAGTGCTCCAGGGCTGGCTGAAGCTTTCTTT
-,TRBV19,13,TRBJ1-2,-,CASSIGVLGGYTF,TGTGCCAGTAGTATCGGGGTTTTAGGTGGCTACACCTTC
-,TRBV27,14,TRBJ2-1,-,CASSGGLAYNEQFF,TGTGCCAGCAGTGGGGGACTCGCCTACAATGAGCAGTTCTTC
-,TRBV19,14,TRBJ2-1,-,CASSIAPSYNEQFF,TGTGCCAGTAGTATAGCCCCCTCCTACAATGAGCAGTTCTTC
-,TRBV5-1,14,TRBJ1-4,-,CASSLTSTNEKLFF,TGCGCCAGCAGCTTGACATCAACTAATGAAAAACTGTTTTTT
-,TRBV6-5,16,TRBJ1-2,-,CASSYSSTHANYGYTF,TGTGCCAGCAGTTACTCGAGCACACACGCTAACTATGGCTACACCTTC
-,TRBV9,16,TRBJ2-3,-,CASSVETGEGTDTQYF,TGTGCCAGCAGCGTAGAAACGGGGGAAGGGACAGATACGCAGTATTTT
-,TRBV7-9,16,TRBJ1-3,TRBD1,CASSLGQGSSGNTIYF,TGTGCCAGCAGCTTGGGACAGGGGAGCTCTGGAAACACCATATATTTT
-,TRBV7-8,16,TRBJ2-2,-,CANSLALLAPTGELFF,TGTGCCAACAGCTTAGCGCTTCTAGCGCCAACCGGGGAGCTGTTTTTT
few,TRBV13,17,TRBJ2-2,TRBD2,CASSLEASGTDTGELFF,TGTGCCAGCAGCTTAGAGGCTAGCGGGACGGACACCGGGGAGCTGTTTTTT
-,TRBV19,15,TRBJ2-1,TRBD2,CATKTSGRSYNEQFF,TGTGCCACCAAGACTAGCGGGAGGTCCTACAATGAGCAGTTCTTC
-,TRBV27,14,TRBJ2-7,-,CASTEALGIGEQYF,TGTGCCAGCACCGAGGCCCTGGGAATAGGCGAGCAGTACTTC
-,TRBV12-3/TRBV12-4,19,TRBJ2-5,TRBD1,CASSFSRGQGATGGETQYF,TGTGCCAGCAGTTTTAGTCGGGGACAGGGGGCGACAGGGGGAGAGACCCAGTACTTC
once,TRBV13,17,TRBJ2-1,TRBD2,CASSQAGTSGSRYEQFF,TGTGCCAGCAGCCAGGCCGGGACTAGCGGGAGTAGGTATGAGCAGTTCTTC
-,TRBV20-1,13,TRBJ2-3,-,CSASFQGTDTQYF,TGCAGTGCTAGTTTCCAGGGAACAGATACGCAGTATTTT
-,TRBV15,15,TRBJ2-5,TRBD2,CATTSGTAEVETQYF,TGTGCCACCACTAGCGGGACGGCCGAGGTGGAGACCCAGTACTTC
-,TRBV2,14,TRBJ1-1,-,CASSERAIGSEAFF,TGTGCCAGCAGTGAAAGGGCTATAGGCTCTGAAGCTTTCTTT
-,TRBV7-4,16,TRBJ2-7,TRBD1,CASSFIKSDRGYEQYF,TGTGCCAGCAGCTTCATTAAATCGGACAGGGGATACGAGCAGTACTTC
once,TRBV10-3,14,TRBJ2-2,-,CAISESPGPGELFF,TGTGCCATCAGTGAGTCGCCAGGGCCCGGGGAGCTGTTTTTT
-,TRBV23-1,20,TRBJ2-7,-,CASSQHVGGIPPGADNEQYF,TGCGCCAGCAGTCAGCACGTGGGGGGAATACCGCCGGGGGCCGACAATGAGCAGTACTTC
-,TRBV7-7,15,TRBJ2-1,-,CASSLNLASGDEQFF,TGTGCTAGCAGCTTAAATCTAGCCTCAGGCGATGAGCAGTTCTTC
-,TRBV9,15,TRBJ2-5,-,CASSDPRVSQETQYF,TGTGCCAGCAGCGACCCACGGGTCAGCCAAGAGACCCAGTACTTC
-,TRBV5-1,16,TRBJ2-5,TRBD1,CASSLRDRGYQETQYF,TGCGCCAGCAGCCTCCGGGACAGGGGGTACCAAGAGACCCAGTACTTC
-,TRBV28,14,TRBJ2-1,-,CASSEVGAYNEQFF,TGTGCCAGCAGTGAGGTAGGGGCTTACAATGAGCAGTTCTTC
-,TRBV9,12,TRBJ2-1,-,CASSVDNDEQFF,TGTGCCAGCAGCGTAGACAACGATGAGCAGTTCTTC
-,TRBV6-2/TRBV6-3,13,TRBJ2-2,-,CASSYRISGELFF,TGTGCCAGCAGTTACAGGATATCCGGGGAGCTGTTTTTT
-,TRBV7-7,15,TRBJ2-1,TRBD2,CASSQIAGPYNEQFF,TGTGCTAGCAGCCAAATAGCGGGACCCTACAATGAGCAGTTCTTC
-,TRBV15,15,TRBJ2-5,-,CATSRTRTEGETQYF,TGTGCCACCAGCAGAACCCGGACCGAGGGCGAGACCCAGTACTTC
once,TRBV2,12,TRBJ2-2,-,CASWDSTGELFF,TGTGCCAGCTGGGATTCCACCGGGGAGCTGTTTTTT
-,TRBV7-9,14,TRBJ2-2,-,CASSLRGRTGELFF,TGTGCCAGCAGCTTGAGGGGGAGGACCGGGGAGCTGTTTTTT
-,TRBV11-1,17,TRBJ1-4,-,CASSFPSGARLGCQLFF,TGTGCCAGCAGCTTTCCTTCGGGGGCGCGGCTTGGGTGCCAACTGTTTTTT
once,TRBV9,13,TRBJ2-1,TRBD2,CASSASGYNEQFF,TGTGCCAGCAGCGCTAGCGGTTACAATGAGCAGTTCTTC
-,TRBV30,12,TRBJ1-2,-,CAWRQGSAGYTF,TGTGCCTGGAGGCAGGGATCGGCTGGCTACACCTTC
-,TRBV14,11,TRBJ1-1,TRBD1,CASRTGSEAFF,TGTGCCAGTAGGACAGGGTCTGAAGCTTTCTTT